The rows below give T cell receptor beta chains drawn from one sample of a study of T cells in Graves' hyperthyroidism and ophthalmopathy. One entry per CDR3 protein results from TCRdb running MiXCR on the multiplex PCR reads. Of more than 500,000 distinct CDR3 sequences in the sample, around 16% are singletons; the top ten hold 25% to 30%. Sequencing used blood. These receptors all stem from a woman aged 30 to 39 with Graves' ophthalmopathy. CDR3s include the opening cysteine and the closing phenylalanine or tryptophan. A D gene is named only where the DNA matches it firmly. The listing skips clone size in some rows; elsewhere it reads once, few, many or a size class.

V	D	size	J	CDR3	DNA
TRBV6-5	-	-	TRBJ2-3	CASVRSPTDTQYF	TGTGCCAGCGTACGGAGCCCCACAGATACGCAGTATTTT
TRBV19	TRBD2	-	TRBJ2-3	CASSTVLAGGTDTQYF	TGTGCCAGTAGTACCGTTCTAGCGGGAGGCACAGATACGCAGTATTTT
TRBV18	-	many	TRBJ2-1	CASSDSPPYNEQFF	TGTGCCAGCTCTGACTCTCCCCCTTACAATGAGCAGTTCTTC
TRBV6-4	-	many	TRBJ2-3	CASSDGSTDTQYF	TGTGCCAGCAGTGACGGGAGCACAGATACGCAGTATTTT
TRBV20-1	TRBD2	-	TRBJ2-1	CSAGTSAGFNEQFF	TGCAGTGCTGGGACTAGCGCGGGCTTCAATGAGCAGTTCTTC
TRBV7-2	-	many	TRBJ2-5	CASSTSPRAKTQYF	TGTGCCAGCTCAACGTCACCAAGGGCGAAGACCCAGTACTTC
TRBV10-3	TRBD2	few	TRBJ2-5	CAISGNGLAGVETQYF	TGTGCCATCAGTGGCAACGGACTAGCGGGAGTTGAGACCCAGTACTTC
TRBV5-1	-	-	TRBJ2-5	CASSFGRNLETQYF	TGCGCCAGCAGCTTTGGGAGAAACCTAGAGACCCAGTACTTC
TRBV5-5	TRBD1	many	TRBJ2-1	CASSSGQAYNEQFF	TGTGCCAGCAGCTCCGGACAGGCCTACAATGAGCAGTTCTTC
TRBV2	-	many	TRBJ1-4	CASRQTEATNEKLFF	TGTGCCAGCAGGCAAACAGAGGCAACTAATGAAAAACTGTTTTTT
TRBV11-2	-	many	TRBJ1-1	CASSLVHDAFF	TGTGCCAGCAGCTTAGTGCACGATGCTTTCTTT
TRBV6-2/TRBV6-3	-	many	TRBJ1-1	CASGTPRGMNTEAFF	TGTGCCAGCGGAACCCCGAGAGGGATGAACACTGAAGCTTTCTTT
TRBV5-1	-	many	TRBJ2-5	CASSAGGGNQETQYF	TGCGCCAGCAGCGCGGGTGGGGGCAACCAAGAGACCCAGTACTTC
TRBV3-1	-	-	TRBJ2-5	CASSQDRLPDTQYF	TGTGCCAGCAGCCAAGATCGGCTACCAGACACCCAGTACTTC
TRBV20-1	TRBD1	many	TRBJ1-5	CSADRTGKQPQHF	TGCAGTGCGGACAGGACAGGGAAACAGCCCCAGCATTTT
TRBV12-3/TRBV12-4	TRBD2	many	TRBJ2-7	CASSLRGSGYEQYF	TGTGCCAGCAGTTTACGCGGGAGTGGGTACGAGCAGTACTTC
TRBV10-1	-	few	TRBJ1-2	CASSESAATYGYTF	TGCGCCAGCAGTGAGTCTGCGGCAACCTATGGCTACACCTTC
TRBV6-1	-	many	TRBJ1-2	CASSSSDPYYGYTF	TGTGCCAGCAGTTCTTCAGACCCGTACTATGGCTACACCTTC
TRBV6-5	TRBD2	few	TRBJ2-1	CASSYVGSGRVSEQFF	TGTGCCAGCAGTTACGTTGGTAGCGGGAGGGTTAGTGAGCAGTTCTTC
TRBV6-1	-	-	TRBJ1-2	CASSPYPGHEGDYGYTF	TGTGCCAGCAGTCCCTACCCGGGACACGAAGGAGATTATGGCTACACCTTC
TRBV5-1	-	-	TRBJ2-2	CASSRSPGTPTGELFF	TGCGCCAGCAGCCGCTCCCCTGGGACACCCACCGGGGAGCTGTTTTTT
TRBV19	TRBD1	-	TRBJ2-3	CATSPRGSVTDTQYF	TGTGCCACCTCTCCCAGGGGGTCGGTCACAGATACGCAGTATTTT
TRBV27	TRBD2	few	TRBJ2-7	CASRWGAGEAYEQYF	TGTGCCAGCCGGTGGGGTGCGGGAGAAGCCTACGAGCAGTACTTC
TRBV28	TRBD1	many	TRBJ2-5	CASSLLISGQDQETQYF	TGTGCCAGCAGTTTATTAATCTCGGGACAGGACCAAGAGACCCAGTACTTC
TRBV5-6	-	few	TRBJ1-2	CASSLVVLCRRHGYTF	TGTGCCAGCAGCTTGGTGGTTTTGTGTCGGAGGCATGGCTACACCTTC
TRBV28	-	-	TRBJ2-5	CASSLLSGVWYF	TGTGCCAGCAGTTTACTATCGGGAGTTTGGTACTTC